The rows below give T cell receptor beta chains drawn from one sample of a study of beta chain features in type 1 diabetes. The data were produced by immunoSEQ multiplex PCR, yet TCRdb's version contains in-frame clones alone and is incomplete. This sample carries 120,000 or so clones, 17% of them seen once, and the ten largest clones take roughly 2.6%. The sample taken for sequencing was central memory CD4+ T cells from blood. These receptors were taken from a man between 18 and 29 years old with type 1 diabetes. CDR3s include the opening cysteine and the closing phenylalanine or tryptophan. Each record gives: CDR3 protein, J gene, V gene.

CAWSRGWTEAFF	TRBJ1-1	TRBV30
CASSQGADEKLFF	TRBJ1-4	TRBV9
CAISGVEATEQYF	TRBJ2-7	TRBV10-3
CASRGGLGVLYEQYF	TRBJ2-7	TRBV28
CASTGRRASSYNEQFF	TRBJ2-1	TRBV5-8
CASSWRTENTEAFF	TRBJ1-1	TRBV7-9
CASAPWTDGYTF	TRBJ1-2	TRBV7-9
CASSLETWGNEQYF	TRBJ2-7	TRBV5-1
CASRRNGQTYEQYF	TRBJ2-7	TRBV5-1
CASSVGGSDNEQFF	TRBJ2-1	TRBV9
CASSELGSENTEAFF	TRBJ1-1	TRBV2
CASSVPTDRTYEQYF	TRBJ2-7	TRBV2
CASTRSRMTQYF	TRBJ2-5	TRBV28
CAWSKQGANEQYF	TRBJ2-7	TRBV30
CASSRDRDSTDTQYF	TRBJ2-3	TRBV7-2
CASSDLLQGAENEQFF	TRBJ2-1	TRBV5-1